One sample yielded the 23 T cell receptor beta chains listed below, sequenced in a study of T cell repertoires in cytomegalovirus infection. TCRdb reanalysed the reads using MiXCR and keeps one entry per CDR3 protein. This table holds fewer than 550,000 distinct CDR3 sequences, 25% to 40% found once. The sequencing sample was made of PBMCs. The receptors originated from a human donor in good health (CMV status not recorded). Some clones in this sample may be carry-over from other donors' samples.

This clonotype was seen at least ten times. The CDR3 spells CASSPDEFYEQYF. The CDR3 region has the DNA TGTGCCAGCAGCCCCGATGAGTTCTACGAGCAGTACTTC. The rearrangement uses TRBV7-8 and TRBJ2-7; D remains unclear. Germline V CDR1 and CDR2: SGHVS, FQNEAQ. V gave up 5 bases and J gave up 3 bases, with 11 bases separating them. The CDR3 spans 13 residues.

The CDR3 protein is CASSLIGTVNTGELFF. CDR3 sequence (DNA): TGTGCCAGCAGCTTAATCGGGACTGTGAACACCGGGGAGCTGTTTTTT. This chain links TRBV7-9 with TRBJ2-2; D might be TRBD2 (6 bases). The V gene lost 2 bases and the J gene lost 1 base, with 11 bases spanning the gap. Germline-derived CDR1 and CDR2 are SEHNR and FQNEAQ (reference sequence). The CDR3 totals 16 residues.

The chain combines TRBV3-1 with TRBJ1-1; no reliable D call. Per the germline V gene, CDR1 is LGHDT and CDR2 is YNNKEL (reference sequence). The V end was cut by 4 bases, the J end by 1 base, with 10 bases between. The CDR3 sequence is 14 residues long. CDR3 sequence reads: CASSRERANTEAFF. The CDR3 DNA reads TGTGCCAGCAGCCGCGAGCGGGCGAACACTGAAGCTTTCTTT.

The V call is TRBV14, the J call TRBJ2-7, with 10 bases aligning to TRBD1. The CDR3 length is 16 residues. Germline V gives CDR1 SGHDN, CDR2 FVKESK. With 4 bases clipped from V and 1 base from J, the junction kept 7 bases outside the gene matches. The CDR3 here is CASSRAGTGVSYEQYF. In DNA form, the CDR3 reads TGTGCCAGCAGCCGCGCCGGGACAGGGGTATCCTACGAGCAGTACTTC.

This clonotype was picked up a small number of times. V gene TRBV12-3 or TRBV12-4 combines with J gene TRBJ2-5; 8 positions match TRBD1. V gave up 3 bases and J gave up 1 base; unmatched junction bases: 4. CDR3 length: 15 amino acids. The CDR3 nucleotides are TGTGCCAGCAGTTTGGAACAGGGGGTCCAAGAGACCCAGTACTTC. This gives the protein CASSLEQGVQETQYF.

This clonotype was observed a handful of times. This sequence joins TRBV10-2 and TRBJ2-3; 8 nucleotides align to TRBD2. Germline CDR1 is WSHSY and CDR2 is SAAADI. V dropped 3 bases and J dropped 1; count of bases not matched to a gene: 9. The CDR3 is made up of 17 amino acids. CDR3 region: CASSELAGSLGTDTQYF. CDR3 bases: TGCGCCAGCAGTGAATTAGCGGGGAGCTTGGGCACAGATACGCAGTATTTT.

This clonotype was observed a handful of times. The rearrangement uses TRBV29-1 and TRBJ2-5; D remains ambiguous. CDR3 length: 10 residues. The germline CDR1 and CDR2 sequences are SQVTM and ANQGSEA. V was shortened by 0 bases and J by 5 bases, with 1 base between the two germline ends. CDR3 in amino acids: CSVEDETQYF. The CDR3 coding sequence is TGCAGCGTTGAAGACGAGACCCAGTACTTC.

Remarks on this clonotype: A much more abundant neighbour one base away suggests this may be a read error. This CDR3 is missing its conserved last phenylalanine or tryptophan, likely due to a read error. CDR3 nucleotide sequence: TGTGCCAGCAGCCCCTCCGCGGGGGCCAATGAGCAGTTCTTA. The encoded protein is CASSPSAGANEQFL. V and J are TRBV7-2 and TRBJ2-1, with D perhaps matching TRBD2 (7 bases). V lost 5 bases and J 6 bases, leaving 14 bases between the germline ends. The length of the CDR3 is 14 residues. Germline loops: CDR1 SGHTA, CDR2 FQGNSA.

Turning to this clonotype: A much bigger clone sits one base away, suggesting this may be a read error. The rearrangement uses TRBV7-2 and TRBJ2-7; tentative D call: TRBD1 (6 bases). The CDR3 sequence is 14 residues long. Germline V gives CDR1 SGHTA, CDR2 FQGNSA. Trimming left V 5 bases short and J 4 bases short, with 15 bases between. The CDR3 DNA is TGTGCCAGCAGCCATAGGACAAGGGGGTACGAGCAGTACTTC. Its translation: CASSHRTRGYEQYF.

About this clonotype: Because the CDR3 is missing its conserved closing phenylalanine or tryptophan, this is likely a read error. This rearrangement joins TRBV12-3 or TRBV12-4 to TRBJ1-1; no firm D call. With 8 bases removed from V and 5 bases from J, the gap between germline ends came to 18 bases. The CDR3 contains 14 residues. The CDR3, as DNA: TGTGCCAGCGGACGGGCAACGGGCCTGACTGAAGCTTTCTTG. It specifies CASGRATGLTEAFL.

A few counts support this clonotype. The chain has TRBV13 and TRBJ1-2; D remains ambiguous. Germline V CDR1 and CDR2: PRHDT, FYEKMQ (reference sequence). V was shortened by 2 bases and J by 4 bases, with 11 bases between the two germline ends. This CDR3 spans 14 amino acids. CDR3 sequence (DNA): TGTGCCAGCAGCTTAACTGGGTGGACCTATGGCTACACCTTC. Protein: CASSLTGWTYGYTF. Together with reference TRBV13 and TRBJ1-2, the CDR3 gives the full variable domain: AAGVIQSPRHLIKEKRETATLKCYPIPRHDTVYWYQQGPGQDPQFLISFYEKMQSDKGSIPDRFSAQQFSDYHSELNMSSLELGDSALYFCASSLTGWTYGYTFGSGTRLTVV.

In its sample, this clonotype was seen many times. CDR3 in amino acids: CASSPRQGNTGELFF. CDR3 DNA sequence: TGTGCCAGCTCACCCCGACAGGGGAACACCGGGGAGCTGTTTTTT. The chain couples TRBV18 to TRBJ2-2, with TRBD1 matching 7 bases. Unmatched junction bases numbered 2, after V lost 3 bases and J lost 1 base. Germline lookup yields CDR1 KGHSH and CDR2 LQKENI. The CDR3 has 15 amino acids.

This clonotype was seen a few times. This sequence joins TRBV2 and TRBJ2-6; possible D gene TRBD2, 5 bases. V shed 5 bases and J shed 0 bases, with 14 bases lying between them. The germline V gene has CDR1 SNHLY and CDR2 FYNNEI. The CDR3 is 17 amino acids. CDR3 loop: CASSRGPLNSGANVLTF. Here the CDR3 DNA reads TGTGCCAGCAGTCGCGGGCCCCTGAACTCTGGGGCCAACGTCCTGACTTTC.

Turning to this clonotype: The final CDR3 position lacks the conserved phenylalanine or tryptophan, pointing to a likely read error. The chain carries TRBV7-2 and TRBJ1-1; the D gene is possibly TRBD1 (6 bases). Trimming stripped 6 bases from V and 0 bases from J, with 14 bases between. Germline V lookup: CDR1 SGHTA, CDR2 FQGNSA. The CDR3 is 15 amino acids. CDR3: CTSRLPGQMNTEAFC. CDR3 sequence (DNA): TGTACCAGCAGGCTCCCGGGACAAATGAACACTGAAGCTTTCTGT.

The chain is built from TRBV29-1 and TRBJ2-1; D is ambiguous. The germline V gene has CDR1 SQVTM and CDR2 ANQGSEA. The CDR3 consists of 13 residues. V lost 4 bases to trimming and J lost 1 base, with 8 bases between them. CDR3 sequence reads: CSVGALSYNEQFF. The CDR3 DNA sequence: TGCAGCGTTGGGGCCCTTTCCTACAATGAGCAGTTCTTC.

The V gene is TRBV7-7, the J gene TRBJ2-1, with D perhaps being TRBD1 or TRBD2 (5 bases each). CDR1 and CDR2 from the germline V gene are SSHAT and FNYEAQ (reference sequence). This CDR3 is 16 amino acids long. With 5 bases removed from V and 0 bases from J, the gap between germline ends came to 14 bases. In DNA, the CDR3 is TGTGCCAGCAGCCGCATAGGGACCAGCTCCTACAATGAGCAGTTCTTC. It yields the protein CASSRIGTSSYNEQFF. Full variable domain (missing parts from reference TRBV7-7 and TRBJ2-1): GAGVSQSPRYKVTKRGQDVTLRCDPISSHATLYWYQQALGQGPEFLTYFNYEAQPDKSGLPSDRFSAERPEGSISTLTIQRTEQRDSAMYRCASSRIGTSSYNEQFFGPGTRLTVL.

In DNA form, the CDR3 reads TGTGCCAGCAAAGAACAGGGGGTTCAGCCCCAGCATTTT. It specifies CASKEQGVQPQHF. The J gene is TRBJ1-5, the V gene TRBV6-2 or TRBV6-3; 8 bases line up with TRBD1. This CDR3 is built from 13 residues. The germline CDR1 and CDR2 sequences are MNHEY and SVGEGT. The trim removed 7 bases at V and 6 bases at J, leaving 5 bases unmatched.

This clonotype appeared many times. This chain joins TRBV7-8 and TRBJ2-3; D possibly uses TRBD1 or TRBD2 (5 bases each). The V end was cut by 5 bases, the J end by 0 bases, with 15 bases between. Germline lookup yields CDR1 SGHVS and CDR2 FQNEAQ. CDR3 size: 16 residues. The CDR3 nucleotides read TGTGCCAGCAGCAATGGGACCGGAAGTAGCACAGATACGCAGTATTTT. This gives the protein CASSNGTGSSTDTQYF.

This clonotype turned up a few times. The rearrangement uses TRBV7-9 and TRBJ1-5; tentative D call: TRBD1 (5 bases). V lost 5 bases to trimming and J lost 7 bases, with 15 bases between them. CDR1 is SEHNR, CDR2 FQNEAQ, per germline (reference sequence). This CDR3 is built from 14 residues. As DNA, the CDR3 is TGTGCCAGCAGCAGGTTGGGGGGAGGGCAGCCCCAGCATTTT. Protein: CASSRLGGGQPQHF.

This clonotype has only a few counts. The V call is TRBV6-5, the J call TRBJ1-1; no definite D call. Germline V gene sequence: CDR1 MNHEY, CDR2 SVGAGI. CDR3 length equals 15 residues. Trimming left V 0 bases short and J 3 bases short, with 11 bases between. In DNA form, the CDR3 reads TGTGCCAGCAGTTACTCGTGGGTGGGCGACACTGAAGCTTTCTTT. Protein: CASSYSWVGDTEAFF.

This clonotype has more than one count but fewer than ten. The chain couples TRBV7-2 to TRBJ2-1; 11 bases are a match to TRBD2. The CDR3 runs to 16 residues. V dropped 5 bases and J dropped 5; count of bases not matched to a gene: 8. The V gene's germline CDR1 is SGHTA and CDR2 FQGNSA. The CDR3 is CASSQLAGGGDNEQFF. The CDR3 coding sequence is TGTGCCAGCAGCCAGTTAGCGGGGGGGGGGGACAATGAGCAGTTCTTC.

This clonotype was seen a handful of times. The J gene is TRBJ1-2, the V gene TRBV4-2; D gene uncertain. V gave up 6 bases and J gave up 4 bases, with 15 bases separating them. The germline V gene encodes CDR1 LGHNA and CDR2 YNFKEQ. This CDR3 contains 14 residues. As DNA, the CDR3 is TGTGCCAGCAGTCACAGTGGTTCTGTCTATGGCTACACCTTC. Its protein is CASSHSGSVYGYTF.

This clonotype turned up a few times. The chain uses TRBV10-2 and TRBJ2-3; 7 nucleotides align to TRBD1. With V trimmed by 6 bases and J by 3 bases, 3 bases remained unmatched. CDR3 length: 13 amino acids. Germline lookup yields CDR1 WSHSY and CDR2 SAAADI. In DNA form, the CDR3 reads TGCGCCAGCAGAACAGGGGAGACAGATACGCAGTATTTT. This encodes CASRTGETDTQYF.